Listed here are 32 T cell receptor beta chains from one sample, sequenced in a study of T-cell reconstitution after alpha-beta-depleted transplantation in children. Unique molecular identifiers tagged the TCRbeta library. MiXCR, run by TCRdb on the PCR reads, gives a single entry per CDR3 protein. The data hold 350,000 to 450,000 distinct CDR3 sequences, with about an eighth observed a single time. The input for sequencing was PBMCs, taken from the stem cell graft. The receptors were gathered from a human donor who donated a stem cell graft to a child with Fanconi anemia.

This clonotype was detected only a few times. The chain combines TRBV20-1 with TRBJ1-1, with unresolved D. The V end was cut by 7 bases, the J end by 3 bases, with 9 bases between. The CDR3 length is 11 residues. The germline V gene encodes CDR1 DFQATT and CDR2 SNEGSKA (reference sequence). The CDR3 loop is CSGAGYTEAFF. The CDR3 bases are TGCAGTGGAGCGGGTTACACTGAAGCTTTCTTT.

V is TRBV20-1 and J is TRBJ2-5; possible D gene TRBD2, 6 bases. Between the trimmed V and J ends, which lost 6 bases and 0 bases, there was a span of 11 bases. Germline CDR1 and CDR2: DFQATT and SNEGSKA (reference sequence). The CDR3 covers 13 residues. This CDR3 is CSARRAYQETQYF. The CDR3 DNA follows: TGCAGTGCCCGGAGGGCCTACCAAGAGACCCAGTACTTC.

This clonotype was detected only once. DNA of the CDR3: TGTGCCACCAGCAGAGAGAAGGAGCTGTTTTTT. This sequence encodes CATSREKELFF. The rearrangement links TRBV15 to TRBJ2-2; D unresolved. From germline, CDR1 is LNHNV and CDR2 YYDKDF (reference sequence). The V gene lost 0 bases and the J gene lost 10 bases, with 3 bases spanning the gap. The CDR3 runs to 11 residues.

At least ten counts were recorded for this clonotype. V and J are TRBV12-3 or TRBV12-4 and TRBJ2-7; D is undetermined. CDR3 size: 12 residues. Between the trimmed V and J ends, which lost 4 bases and 3 bases, there was a span of 7 bases. The CDR3 nucleotides read TGTGCCAGCAGTTATACCCACTACGAGCAGTACTTC. Amino acid sequence: CASSYTHYEQYF.

This clonotype was counted at least ten times. The chain is built from TRBV5-5 and TRBJ2-7; 8 bases agree with TRBD1. The trim removed 4 bases at V and 4 bases at J, leaving 7 bases unmatched. Germline CDR1 and CDR2: SGHKS and YYEKEE (reference sequence). This CDR3 spans 14 amino acids. This CDR3 is CASSMDRVVYEQYV. The CDR3 DNA sequence: TGTGCCAGCAGCATGGACAGGGTGGTATACGAGCAGTACGTC.

This clonotype was seen a handful of times. This sequence joins TRBV15 and TRBJ2-5; D may be TRBD1 (6 bases). There are 16 residues in the CDR3. The V gene lost 0 bases and the J gene lost 7 bases, with 18 bases spanning the gap. Germline V gene sequence: CDR1 LNHNV, CDR2 YYDKDF (reference sequence). The CDR3 spells CATSRESAGVLRTQYF. The CDR3 DNA follows: TGTGCCACCAGCAGAGAATCGGCAGGGGTTCTGAGGACCCAGTACTTC.

This clonotype appeared a few times. V gene TRBV15 combines with J gene TRBJ2-2; perhaps TRBD2 as D (6 bases). Per the germline V gene, CDR1 is LNHNV and CDR2 is YYDKDF (reference sequence). V gave up 5 bases and J gave up 0 bases, with 16 bases separating them. The CDR3 runs 17 residues. CDR3 nucleotide sequence: TGTGCCACCAGCCCCCGAGGGTGGGGGGCGAACACCGGGGAGCTGTTTTTT. It encodes CATSPRGWGANTGELFF.

V usage is TRBV19 and J usage is TRBJ2-1, with TRBD2 identical over 8 bases. The CDR3 is made up of 18 amino acids. Germline lookup yields CDR1 LNHDA and CDR2 SQIVND (reference sequence). The trim removed 4 bases at V and 0 bases at J, leaving 11 bases unmatched. Written as DNA, the CDR3 is TGTGCCAGTAGTAGCGAATTGGACGGGGGGGCCTCCTACAATGAGCAGTTCTTC. As protein: CASSSELDGGASYNEQFF. Complete variable domain (other parts from reference TRBV19 and TRBJ2-1): DGGITQSPKYLFRKEGQNVTLSCEQNLNHDAMYWYRQDPGQGLRLIYYSQIVNDFQKGDIAEGYSVSREKKESFPLTVTSAQKNPTAFYLCASSSELDGGASYNEQFFGPGTRLTVL.

The chain joins TRBV4-3 to TRBJ1-5, with no clear D. V lost 5 bases to trimming and J lost 3 bases, with 8 bases between them. Germline CDR1 is LGHNA and CDR2 is YSLEER. The CDR3 runs to 13 residues. This chain's CDR3 is CASSAGVNQPQHF. CDR3 nucleotides: TGCGCCAGCAGCGCAGGTGTCAATCAGCCCCAGCATTTT.

This clonotype was counted at least ten times. The chain is built from TRBV10-3 and TRBJ2-7; possibly TRBD1 for D (6 bases). The CDR3 contains 13 residues. The germline CDR1 and CDR2 sequences are ENHRY and SYGVKD. V gave up 5 bases and J gave up 3 bases, with 11 bases separating them. CDR3 protein: CAISPGDNYEQYF. Written as DNA, the CDR3 is TGTGCCATCAGTCCAGGGGATAACTACGAGCAGTACTTC.

This clonotype came up many times. The J gene is TRBJ2-3, the V gene TRBV5-5; D unclear. Germline V lookup: CDR1 SGHKS, CDR2 YYEKEE (reference sequence). Trimming pared 0 bases from V and 0 bases from J, leaving 5 bases between. The CDR3 consists of 14 residues. Written as DNA, the CDR3 is TGTGCCAGCAGCTTGGGGGTCAGCACAGATACGCAGTATTTT. Translation gives CASSLGVSTDTQYF.

In its sample, this clonotype was seen many times. This chain joins TRBV5-1 and TRBJ2-2; 10 bases match TRBD2. The V and J ends lost 2 bases and 0 bases, in that order; junction bases with no gene match: 1. CDR1 is SGHRS and CDR2 is YFSETQ in the germline V gene. The CDR3 length is 16 residues. The CDR3 bases are TGCGCCAGCAGCTTAACTAGCGGGGCGAACACCGGGGAGCTGTTTTTT. Amino acid sequence: CASSLTSGANTGELFF.

This clonotype was observed a handful of times. V usage is TRBV2 and J usage is TRBJ1-2; a weak D match, TRBD1 (5 bases). This CDR3 region has 13 residues. The V end lost 5 bases, the J end lost 2 bases, and 9 bases lay between the germline ends. From germline, CDR1 is SNHLY and CDR2 FYNNEI. The CDR3, as DNA: TGTGCCAGCAGTCAGACAGTAAACTATGGCTACACCTTC. The encoded protein is CASSQTVNYGYTF.

J is TRBJ1-1 and V is TRBV5-8, with a possible D match to TRBD1 (5 bases). The germline V and J ends were trimmed by 0 bases and 5 bases, with 17 bases remaining between them. The CDR3 extends over 16 amino acids. CDR1 is SGHTS, CDR2 YDEGEE, per germline. CDR3 nucleotide sequence: TGTGCCAGCAGCTTGGGGCAGGGTAGGATCGTTACTGAAGCTTTCTTT. Translating it yields CASSLGQGRIVTEAFF.

V gene TRBV12-3 or TRBV12-4 combines with J gene TRBJ2-3; TRBD1 is a possible D gene (6 bases). V was cut by 5 bases and J by 2 bases, with 14 bases left in between. CDR3 length equals 15 residues. CDR3 in DNA: TGTGCCAGCAGTCTAAAAGACAGGCCCACAGATACGCAGTATTTT. Translated, it gives CASSLKDRPTDTQYF.

In this sample, this clonotype turned up many times. This chain uses TRBV7-9 with TRBJ1-6; the D is unclear. This CDR3 is 12 amino acids long. Germline V gene sequence: CDR1 SEHNR, CDR2 FQNEAQ (reference sequence). Trimming took 3 bases from V and 5 from J, leaving 2 bases between them. The CDR3 DNA sequence: TGTGCCAGCAGCTTGGATAATTCACCCCTCCACTTT. Translating it yields CASSLDNSPLHF.

This sequence joins TRBV6-1 and TRBJ2-4; tentatively, D is TRBD1 (6 bases). This CDR3 contains 17 residues. Trimming stripped 8 bases from V and 1 base from J, with 21 bases between. Germline V gives CDR1 MNHNS, CDR2 SASEGT. CDR3 in DNA: TGTGCCAGCCTGGAGCTCAGGGGAAGGGTCGCCAAAAACATTCAGTACTTC. Translation gives CASLELRGRVAKNIQYF.

This clonotype was counted many times. The J gene is TRBJ1-2, the V gene TRBV5-1; TRBD1 aligns across 10 bases. Trimming cost V 3 bases and J 6 bases; bases outside gene matches: 11. The CDR3 loop spans 16 amino acids. The germline gives CDR1 SGHRS, CDR2 YFSETQ. The CDR3 region is CASSSQGSGTGDGYTF. Here the CDR3 DNA reads TGCGCCAGCAGCTCACAAGGATCCGGGACAGGGGATGGCTACACCTTC.

This clonotype appeared many times. The chain combines TRBV5-1 with TRBJ2-2, with no clear D. Germline V gene lookup returns CDR1 SGHRS and CDR2 YFSETQ. This CDR3 has 14 residues. V lost 2 bases and J lost 6, with 11 bases in between. The CDR3 sequence is CASSFLTLPGELFF. In DNA form, the CDR3 reads TGCGCCAGCAGCTTCCTTACCCTCCCCGGGGAGCTGTTTTTT. Variable domain in full (rest from reference TRBV5-1 and TRBJ2-2): KAGVTQTPRYLIKTRGQQVTLSCSPISGHRSVSWYQQTPGQGLQFLFEYFSETQRNKGNFPGRFSGRQFSNSRSEMNVSTLELGDSALYLCASSFLTLPGELFFGEGSRLTVL.

This chain connects TRBV20-1 to TRBJ2-1; D is possibly TRBD2 (6 bases). The germline V gene has CDR1 DFQATT and CDR2 SNEGSKA (reference sequence). The V end lost 3 bases, the J end lost 5 bases, and 14 bases lay between the germline ends. CDR3 length: 14 amino acids. CDR3 nucleotides: TGCAGTGCTAGTCTCGGGGGTAATAACAATGAGCAGTTCTTC. Amino acids: CSASLGGNNNEQFF.

This clonotype was seen a few times. This chain connects TRBV6-1 to TRBJ2-3, with D possibly called TRBD1 or TRBD2 (6 bases each). Germline values: CDR1 MNHNS, CDR2 SASEGT. The CDR3 is 14 amino acids. V shed 7 bases and J shed 1 base, with 12 bases lying between them. CDR3 nucleotide sequence: TGTGCCAGCAACGGGGGCCAGGGCACAGATACGCAGTATTTT. Translating it yields CASNGGQGTDTQYF.

This chain uses TRBV5-8 with TRBJ1-5; weak D call: TRBD1 (5 bases). This CDR3 contains 17 residues. Trimming left V 0 bases short and J 7 bases short, with 20 bases between. Germline-derived CDR1 and CDR2 are SGHTS and YDEGEE. CDR3 in DNA: TGTGCCAGCAGCTTGGGGGGCCCCCAGCTCCAGTGGCAGCCCCAGCATTTT. Amino acids: CASSLGGPQLQWQPQHF.

The sample holds a few counts of this clonotype. This rearrangement joins TRBV5-1 to TRBJ2-2, with no clear D. The V gene's germline CDR1 is SGHRS and CDR2 YFSETQ. CDR3 size: 13 residues. The germline V and J ends were trimmed by 1 base and 4 bases, with 5 bases remaining between them. CDR3 DNA sequence: TGCGCCAGCAGCTTGATCCTCACCGGGGAGCTGTTTTTT. The encoded protein is CASSLILTGELFF.

This clonotype was observed a few times. V and J are TRBV7-2 and TRBJ2-3, with D possibly TRBD2 on 5 matching bases. Germline loops: CDR1 SGHTA, CDR2 FQGNSA. The CDR3 is 14 residues long. V dropped 5 bases and J dropped 4 bases, with 13 bases sitting between them. CDR3 coding DNA: TGTGCCAGCAGCCCCTATCGGGGTGCAGATACGCAGTATTTT. It is translated as CASSPYRGADTQYF.

Here the CDR3 DNA reads TGTGCCAGCAGCTTTTGGACACCGGGCACCGGGGAGCTGTTTTTT. It encodes CASSFWTPGTGELFF. The chain is built from TRBV7-9 and TRBJ2-2, with D possibly TRBD1 on 5 matching bases. Germline V CDR1 and CDR2: SEHNR, FQNEAQ (reference sequence). This CDR3 has 15 residues. V shed 3 bases and J shed 4 bases, with 12 bases lying between them.

Many counts were recorded for this clonotype. J is TRBJ2-7 and V is TRBV6-2 or TRBV6-3; D is unclear. The length of the CDR3 is 13 residues. Germline V gene sequence: CDR1 MNHEY, CDR2 SVGEGT. The V and J ends lost 6 bases and 6 bases respectively, with 15 bases between them. The CDR3 bases are TGTGCCAGCAGAGTGGATCAACATGGCGAGCAGTACGTC. This translates into CASRVDQHGEQYV.

V and J are TRBV19 and TRBJ1-1; D is unclear. Trimming stripped 5 bases from V and 3 bases from J, with 10 bases between. The CDR3 runs to 13 residues. Per germline, CDR1 LNHDA and CDR2 SQIVND (reference sequence). This CDR3 is CASSPGIDTEAFF. CDR3 nucleotides: TGTGCCAGTAGTCCCGGGATCGACACTGAAGCTTTCTTT.

This clonotype was counted a few times. The chain combines TRBV20-1 with TRBJ1-4, with a weak D call TRBD1 (6 bases). V was clipped by 3 bases and J by 6 bases, with 11 bases between them. The germline V gene encodes CDR1 DFQATT and CDR2 SNEGSKA (reference sequence). This CDR3 comprises 13 residues. The CDR3 DNA is TGCAGTGCTAGCTACAGGGAGGATGAAAAACTGTTTTTT. Residues: CSASYREDEKLFF.

This clonotype was recorded a few times. V is TRBV6-5 and J is TRBJ2-1; D not certain. Germline values: CDR1 MNHEY, CDR2 SVGAGI. The CDR3 is made up of 16 amino acids. V was clipped by 2 bases and J by 8 bases, with 19 bases between them. The CDR3 spells CASSYNRLTPFDEQFF. The CDR3 DNA sequence: TGTGCCAGCAGTTACAATCGGTTGACCCCCTTCGATGAGCAGTTCTTC.

The chain recombines TRBV2 with TRBJ1-1; D remains unclear. Germline V gene lookup returns CDR1 SNHLY and CDR2 FYNNEI. V was cut by 8 bases and J by 1 base, with 11 bases left in between. The length of the CDR3 is 13 residues. The CDR3 reads CASGQEENTEAFF. The CDR3 DNA reads TGTGCCAGCGGGCAGGAGGAGAACACTGAAGCTTTCTTT.

This chain links TRBV4-2 with TRBJ2-1, with 7 bases aligning to TRBD1. CDR1 is LGHNA, CDR2 YNFKEQ, per germline. The CDR3 runs 14 residues. J was trimmed by 5 bases and V by 5 bases; bases with no gene match: 6. The DNA for the CDR3 is TGTGCCAGCAGCTCACAGGGGCCGAACAATGAGCAGTTCTTC. This sequence encodes CASSSQGPNNEQFF.

The chain recombines TRBV10-3 with TRBJ1-1, with 7 bases matching TRBD1. CDR1 is ENHRY and CDR2 is SYGVKD in the germline V gene. V was pared by 8 bases and J by 5 bases, with 2 bases of the junction left unmatched. CDR3 length equals 11 residues. CDR3 in amino acids: CAIQGETEAFF. The CDR3 bases are TGTGCCATCCAGGGGGAGACTGAAGCTTTCTTT.